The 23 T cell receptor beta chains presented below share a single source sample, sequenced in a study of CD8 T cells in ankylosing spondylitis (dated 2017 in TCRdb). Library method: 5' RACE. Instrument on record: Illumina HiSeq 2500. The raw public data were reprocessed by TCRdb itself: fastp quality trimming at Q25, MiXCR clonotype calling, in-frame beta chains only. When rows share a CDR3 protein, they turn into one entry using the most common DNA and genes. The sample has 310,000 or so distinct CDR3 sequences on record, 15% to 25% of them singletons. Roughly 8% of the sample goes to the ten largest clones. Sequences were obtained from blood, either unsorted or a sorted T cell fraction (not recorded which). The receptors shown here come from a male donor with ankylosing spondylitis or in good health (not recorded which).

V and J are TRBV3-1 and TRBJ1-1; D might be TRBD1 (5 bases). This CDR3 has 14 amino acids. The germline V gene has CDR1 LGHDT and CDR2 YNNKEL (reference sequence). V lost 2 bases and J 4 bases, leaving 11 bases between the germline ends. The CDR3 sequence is CASSQFGQGTEAFF. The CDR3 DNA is TGTGCCAGCAGCCAATTTGGGCAGGGCACTGAAGCTTTCTTT.

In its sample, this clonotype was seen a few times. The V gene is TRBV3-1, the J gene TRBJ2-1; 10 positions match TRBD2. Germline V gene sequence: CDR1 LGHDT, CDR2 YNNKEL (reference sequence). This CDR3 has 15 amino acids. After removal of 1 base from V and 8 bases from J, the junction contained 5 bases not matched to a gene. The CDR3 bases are TGTGCCAGCAGCCAAGTTCCTAGCGGGAGTTATGAGCAGTTCTTC. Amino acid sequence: CASSQVPSGSYEQFF.

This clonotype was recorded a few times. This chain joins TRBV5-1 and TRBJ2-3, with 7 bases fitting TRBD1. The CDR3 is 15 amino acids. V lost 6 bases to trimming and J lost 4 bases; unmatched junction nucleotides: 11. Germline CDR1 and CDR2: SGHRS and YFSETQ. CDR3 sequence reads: CASTLTTGAADTQYF. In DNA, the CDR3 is TGCGCCAGCACCCTAACAACAGGGGCTGCAGATACGCAGTATTTT.

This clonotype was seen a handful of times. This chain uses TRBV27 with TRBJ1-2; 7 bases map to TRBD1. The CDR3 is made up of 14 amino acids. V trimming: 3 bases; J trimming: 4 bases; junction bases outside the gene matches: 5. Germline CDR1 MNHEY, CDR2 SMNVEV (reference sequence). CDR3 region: CASSFRQGSYGYTF. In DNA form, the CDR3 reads TGTGCCAGCAGTTTCCGACAGGGTAGCTATGGCTACACCTTC.

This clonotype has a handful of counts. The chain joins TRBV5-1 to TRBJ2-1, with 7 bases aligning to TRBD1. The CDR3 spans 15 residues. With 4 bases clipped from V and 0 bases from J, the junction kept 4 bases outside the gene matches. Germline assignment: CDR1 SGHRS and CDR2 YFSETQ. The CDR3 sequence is CASSEAGGSYNEQFF. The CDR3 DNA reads TGCGCCAGCAGCGAGGCAGGGGGCTCCTACAATGAGCAGTTCTTC.

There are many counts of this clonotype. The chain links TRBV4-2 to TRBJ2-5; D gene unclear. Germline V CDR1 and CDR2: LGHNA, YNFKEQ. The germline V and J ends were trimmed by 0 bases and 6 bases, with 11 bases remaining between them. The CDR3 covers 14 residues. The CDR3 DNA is TGTGCCAGCAGCCAAGATGCCAGCCTCCAGACCCAGTACTTC. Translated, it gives CASSQDASLQTQYF.

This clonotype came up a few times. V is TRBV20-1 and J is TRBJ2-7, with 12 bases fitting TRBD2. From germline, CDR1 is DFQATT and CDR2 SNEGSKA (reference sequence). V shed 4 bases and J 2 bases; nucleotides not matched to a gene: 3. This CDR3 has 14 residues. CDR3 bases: TGCAGTGCTACCCTAGCGGGAGGGCCCTACGAGCAGTACGTC. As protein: CSATLAGGPYEQYV.

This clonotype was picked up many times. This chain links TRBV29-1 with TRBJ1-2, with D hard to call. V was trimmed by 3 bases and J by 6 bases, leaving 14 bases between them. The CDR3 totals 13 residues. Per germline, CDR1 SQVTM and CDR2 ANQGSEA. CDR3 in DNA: TGCAGCGTTGATTTGGCGTTCTTAGATGGCTACACCTTC. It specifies CSVDLAFLDGYTF. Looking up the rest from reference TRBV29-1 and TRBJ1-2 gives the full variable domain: SAVISQKPSRDICQRGTSLTIQCQVDSQVTMMFWYRQQPGQSLTLIATANQGSEATYESGFVIDKFPISRPNLTFSTLTVSNMSPEDSSIYLCSVDLAFLDGYTFGSGTRLTVV.

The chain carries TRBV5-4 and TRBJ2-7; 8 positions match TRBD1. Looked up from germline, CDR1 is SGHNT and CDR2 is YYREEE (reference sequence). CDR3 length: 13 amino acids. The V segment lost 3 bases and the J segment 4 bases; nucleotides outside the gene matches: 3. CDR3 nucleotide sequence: TGTGCCAGCAGCTGGGACAGGCAATACGAGCAGTACGTC. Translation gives CASSWDRQYEQYV.

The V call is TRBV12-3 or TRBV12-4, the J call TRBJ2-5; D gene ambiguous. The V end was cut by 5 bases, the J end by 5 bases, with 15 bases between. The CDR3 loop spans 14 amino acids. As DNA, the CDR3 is TGTGCCAGCAGTCTACGACTGGACGTTGAGACCCAGTACTTC. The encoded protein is CASSLRLDVETQYF.

The CDR3 DNA follows: TGTGCCTGGAGTGTTTACGGACACTATGGCTACACCTTC. Translating it yields CAWSVYGHYGYTF. The rearrangement joins TRBV30 to TRBJ1-2; D remains unclear. This CDR3 is 13 amino acids long. Looked up from germline, CDR1 is GTSNPN and CDR2 is SVGIG (reference sequence). The V end was cut by 0 bases, the J end by 3 bases, with 8 bases between.

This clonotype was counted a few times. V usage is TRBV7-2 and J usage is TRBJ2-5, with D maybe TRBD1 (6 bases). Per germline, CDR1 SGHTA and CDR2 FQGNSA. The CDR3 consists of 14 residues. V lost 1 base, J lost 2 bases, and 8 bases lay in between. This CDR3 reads CASSLGTEQETQYF. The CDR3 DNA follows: TGTGCCAGCAGCTTAGGGACAGAACAAGAGACCCAGTACTTC. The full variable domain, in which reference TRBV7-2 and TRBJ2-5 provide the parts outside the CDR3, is GAGVSQSPSNKVTEKGKDVELRCDPISGHTALYWYRQSLGQGLEFLIYFQGNSAPDKSGLPSDRFSAERTGGSVSTLTIQRTQQEDSAVYLCASSLGTEQETQYFGPGTRLLVL.

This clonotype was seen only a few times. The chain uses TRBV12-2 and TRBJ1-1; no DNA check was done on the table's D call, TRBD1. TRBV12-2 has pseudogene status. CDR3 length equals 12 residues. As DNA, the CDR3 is TGTGCAAGGGACAGGTTGAACACTGAAGCTTTCTTT. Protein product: CARDRLNTEAFF.

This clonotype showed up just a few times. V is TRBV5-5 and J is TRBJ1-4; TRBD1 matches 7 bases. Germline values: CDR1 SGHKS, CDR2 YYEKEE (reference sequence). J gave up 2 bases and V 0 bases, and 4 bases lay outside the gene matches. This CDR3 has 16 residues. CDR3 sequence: CASSLAIQGTNEKLFF. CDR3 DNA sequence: TGTGCCAGCAGCTTGGCCATACAGGGGACTAATGAAAAACTGTTTTTT.

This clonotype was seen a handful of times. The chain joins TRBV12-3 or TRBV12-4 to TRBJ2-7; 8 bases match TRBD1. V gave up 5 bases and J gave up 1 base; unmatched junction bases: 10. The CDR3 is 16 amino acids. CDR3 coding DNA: TGTGCCAGCAGTCCCAGCCCGGGACAGGCATCCTACGAGCAGTACGTC. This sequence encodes CASSPSPGQASYEQYV.

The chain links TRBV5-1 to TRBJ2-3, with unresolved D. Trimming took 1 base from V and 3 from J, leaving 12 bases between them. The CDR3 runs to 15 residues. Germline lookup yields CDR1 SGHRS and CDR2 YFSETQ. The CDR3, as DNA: TGCGCCAGCAGCTTGAGTAGTCAACGGACAGATACGCAGTATTTT. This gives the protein CASSLSSQRTDTQYF.

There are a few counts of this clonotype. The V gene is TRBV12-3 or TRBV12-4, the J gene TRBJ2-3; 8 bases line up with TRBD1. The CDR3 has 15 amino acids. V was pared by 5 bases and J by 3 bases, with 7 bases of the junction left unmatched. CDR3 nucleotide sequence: TGTGCCAGCAGTCCTCGACAGGGGAGGACAGATACGCAGTATTTT. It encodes CASSPRQGRTDTQYF.

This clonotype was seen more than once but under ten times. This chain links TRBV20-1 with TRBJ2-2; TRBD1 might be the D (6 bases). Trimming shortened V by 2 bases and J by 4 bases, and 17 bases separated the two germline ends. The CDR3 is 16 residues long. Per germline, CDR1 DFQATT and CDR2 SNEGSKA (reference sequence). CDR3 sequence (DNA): TGCAGTGCTAGACGAGTTCTGGGGGCGGTCACCGGGGAGCTGTTTTTT. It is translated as CSARRVLGAVTGELFF.

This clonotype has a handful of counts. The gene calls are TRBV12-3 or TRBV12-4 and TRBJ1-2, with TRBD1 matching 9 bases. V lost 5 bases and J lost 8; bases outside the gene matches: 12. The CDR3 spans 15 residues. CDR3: CASSPRDRVLEGYTF. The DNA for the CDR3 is TGTGCCAGCAGTCCACGGGACAGGGTTTTAGAGGGCTACACCTTC.

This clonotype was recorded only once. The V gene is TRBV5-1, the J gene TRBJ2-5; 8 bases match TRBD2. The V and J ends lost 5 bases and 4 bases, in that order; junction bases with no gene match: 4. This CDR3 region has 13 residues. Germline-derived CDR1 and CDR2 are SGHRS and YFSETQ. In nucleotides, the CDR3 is TGCGCCAGCAGACCGACTAGCGCAGAGACCCAGTACTTC. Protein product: CASRPTSAETQYF. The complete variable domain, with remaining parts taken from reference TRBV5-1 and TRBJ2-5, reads KAGVTQTPRYLIKTRGQQVTLSCSPISGHRSVSWYQQTPGQGLQFLFEYFSETQRNKGNFPGRFSGRQFSNSRSEMNVSTLELGDSALYLCASRPTSAETQYFGPGTRLLVL.

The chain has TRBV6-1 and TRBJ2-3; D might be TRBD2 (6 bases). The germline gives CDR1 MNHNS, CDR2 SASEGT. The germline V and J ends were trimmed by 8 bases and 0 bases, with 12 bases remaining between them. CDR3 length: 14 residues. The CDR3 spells CASGLAISTDTQYF. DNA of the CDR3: TGTGCCAGCGGGCTAGCGATAAGCACAGATACGCAGTATTTT.

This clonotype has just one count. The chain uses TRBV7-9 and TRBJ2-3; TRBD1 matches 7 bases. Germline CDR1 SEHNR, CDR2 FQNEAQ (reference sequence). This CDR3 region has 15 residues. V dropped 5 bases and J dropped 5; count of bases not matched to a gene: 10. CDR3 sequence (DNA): TGTGCCAGCAGCGAAGGGGGCTATACCCTAGATACGCAGTATTTT. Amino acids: CASSEGGYTLDTQYF.

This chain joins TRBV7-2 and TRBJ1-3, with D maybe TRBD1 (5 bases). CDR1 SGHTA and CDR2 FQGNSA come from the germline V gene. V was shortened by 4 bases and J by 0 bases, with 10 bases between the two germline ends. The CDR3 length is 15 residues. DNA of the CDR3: TGTGCCAGCAGCTCCCAGGGTTTCTCTGGAAACACCATATATTTT. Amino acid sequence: CASSSQGFSGNTIYF. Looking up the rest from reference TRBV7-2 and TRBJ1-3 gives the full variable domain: GAGVSQSPSNKVTEKGKDVELRCDPISGHTALYWYRQSLGQGLEFLIYFQGNSAPDKSGLPSDRFSAERTGGSVSTLTIQRTQQEDSAVYLCASSSQGFSGNTIYFGEGSWLTVV.